These 28 T cell receptor beta chains were sequenced from one sample in a study of blood T cell repertoires in COVID-19. Assay: immunoSEQ multiplex PCR; the TCRdb copy retains only in-frame clones and omits some. The sample lists 130,000 to 150,000 clones; around four fifths were seen once. Input material: peripheral blood. The receptors shown here come from a human donor in a cohort sampled during active COVID-19.

The chain carries TRBV5-8 and TRBJ1-2; D ambiguous. There are 11 residues in the CDR3. Per the germline V gene, CDR1 is SGHTS and CDR2 is YDEGEE. V was cut by 5 bases and J by 2 bases, with 4 bases left in between. The CDR3 DNA reads TGTGCCAGCAGTGAGAACTATGGCTACACCTTC. It codes for CASSENYGYTF.

This chain joins TRBV4-2 and TRBJ2-2, with D unresolved. The V end lost 4 bases, the J end lost 5 bases, and 11 bases lay between the germline ends. The germline V gene has CDR1 LGHNA and CDR2 YNFKEQ. This CDR3 is 14 amino acids long. Here the CDR3 DNA reads TGTGCCAGCAGCCGGGCGACCGCGACCGGGGAGCTGTTTTTT. The encoded protein is CASSRATATGELFF.

V is TRBV9 and J is TRBJ1-4, with 8 bases fitting TRBD1. Trimming took 7 bases from V and 5 from J; bases not matched to a gene: 7. The germline V gene has CDR1 SGDLS and CDR2 YYNGEE. CDR3 length: 14 residues. The chain's CDR3 is CASAPQGANEKLFF. DNA for the CDR3: TGTGCCAGCGCCCCCCAGGGGGCCAATGAAAAACTGTTTTTT.

The V gene is TRBV6-6, the J gene TRBJ1-5; 7 nucleotides align to TRBD1. Germline-derived CDR1 and CDR2 are MNHNY and SVGAGI (reference sequence). The ends lost 7 bases at V and 4 bases at J; junction bases unmatched: 10. This CDR3 is built from 15 residues. CDR3 protein: CASTLGQEGNQPQHF. CDR3 nucleotides: TGTGCCAGCACCCTCGGACAGGAGGGGAATCAGCCCCAGCATTTT.

The rearrangement links TRBV28 to TRBJ1-5; TRBD1 matches at 7 bases. V trimming: 7 bases; J trimming: 5 bases; junction bases outside the gene matches: 11. This CDR3 contains 15 residues. Germline loops: CDR1 MDHEN, CDR2 SYDVKM. The CDR3 DNA is TGTGCCAGCACCCTAGGCTCGGGACAGCATCAGCCCCAGCATTTT. The encoded protein is CASTLGSGQHQPQHF.

The genes are TRBV10-3 and TRBJ1-6; D may be TRBD1 (5 bases). V lost 3 bases and J lost 7, with 13 bases in between. The CDR3 covers 15 residues. Germline V CDR1 and CDR2: ENHRY, SYGVKD. DNA of the CDR3: TGTGCCATCAGTGAAGGGGAGGAGGGCAATTCACCCCTCCACTTT. It is translated as CAISEGEEGNSPLHF.

As for this clone: The identical CDR3 is also encoded by other nucleotide sequences in the sample. V usage is TRBV7-2 and J usage is TRBJ1-1, with a possible D match to TRBD1 (5 bases). Germline values: CDR1 SGHTA, CDR2 FQGNSA. Trimming pared 1 base from V and 0 bases from J, leaving 9 bases between. This CDR3 has 15 amino acids. The CDR3 protein is CASSLGTGLNTEAFF. The CDR3 DNA is TGTGCCAGCAGCTTAGGAACAGGCTTGAACACTGAAGCTTTCTTT. The full variable domain, with the rest looked up from reference TRBV7-2 and TRBJ1-1, is GAGVSQSPSNKVTEKGKDVELRCDPISGHTALYWYRQSLGQGLEFLIYFQGNSAPDKSGLPSDRFSAERTGGSVSTLTIQRTQQEDSAVYLCASSLGTGLNTEAFFGQGTRLTVV.

This sequence joins TRBV5-4 and TRBJ2-5, with 8 bases fitting TRBD2. In germline, CDR1 is SGHNT, CDR2 YYREEE (reference sequence). V lost 3 bases, J lost 3 bases, and 16 bases stayed unmatched. The CDR3 length is 18 residues. The DNA of the CDR3 is TGTGCCAGCAGCTCTGGGGTAGCGGGGCTTATCGGGGAAGAGACCCAGTACTTC. This codes for CASSSGVAGLIGEETQYF. Full variable domain (remainder filled in from reference TRBV5-4 and TRBJ2-5): ETGVTQSPTHLIKTRGQQVTLRCSSQSGHNTVSWYQQALGQGPQFIFQYYREEENGRGNFPPRFSGLQFPNYSSELNVNALELDDSALYLCASSSGVAGLIGEETQYFGPGTRLLVL.

The V and J genes are TRBV5-1 and TRBJ2-7, with D unclear. Germline CDR1 reads SGHRS; CDR2 reads YFSETQ. Trimming removed 0 bases at V and 5 bases at J, with 18 bases between. This CDR3 has 16 residues. The CDR3 coding sequence is TGCGCCAGCAGCTTGGCCGGTTTCAGTGGAGAAGACGAGCAGTACTTC. It codes for CASSLAGFSGEDEQYF.

The rearrangement joins TRBV19 to TRBJ1-1, with D possibly being TRBD1 (5 bases). In germline, CDR1 is LNHDA, CDR2 SQIVND (reference sequence). Trimming left V 1 base short and J 5 bases short, with 8 bases between. The CDR3 loop spans 13 amino acids. This CDR3 is CASSIGGGTEAFF. Here the CDR3 DNA reads TGTGCCAGTAGTATAGGTGGGGGGACTGAAGCTTTCTTT. The whole variable domain, remainder taken from reference TRBV19 and TRBJ1-1, is DGGITQSPKYLFRKEGQNVTLSCEQNLNHDAMYWYRQDPGQGLRLIYYSQIVNDFQKGDIAEGYSVSREKKESFPLTVTSAQKNPTAFYLCASSIGGGTEAFFGQGTRLTVV.

This sequence joins TRBV25-1 and TRBJ1-2; 9 positions match TRBD1. Trimming at V came to 5 bases and at J to 3 bases, leaving 10 bases not matched to a gene. In germline, CDR1 is MGHDK, CDR2 SYGVNS. There are 16 residues in the CDR3. The CDR3: CASSSVGQGLDYGYTF. The CDR3 DNA sequence: TGTGCCAGCAGTTCCGTGGGACAGGGTCTTGACTATGGCTACACCTTC.

The gene calls are TRBV19 and TRBJ1-3, with D perhaps TRBD1 (6 bases). Trimming left V 6 bases short and J 0 bases short, with 18 bases between. The CDR3 totals 17 residues. CDR1 LNHDA and CDR2 SQIVND come from the germline V gene (reference sequence). The CDR3 is CASSQGTGRISGNTIYF. The CDR3 bases are TGTGCCAGTAGCCAAGGAACAGGGAGAATCTCTGGAAACACCATATATTTT.

Details on this clone: Other DNA sequences within the sample encode an identical CDR3. This chain links TRBV30 with TRBJ2-7; D perhaps matches TRBD2 (5 bases). The CDR3 has 12 residues. V was clipped by 0 bases and J by 4 bases, with 7 bases between them. Germline-derived CDR1 and CDR2 are GTSNPN and SVGIG (reference sequence). CDR3 nucleotides: TGTGCCTGGAGTGTACGAGGGTACGAGCAGTACTTC. Residues: CAWSVRGYEQYF.

The chain carries TRBV7-8 and TRBJ1-5; maybe TRBD1 (5 bases). The CDR3 consists of 15 residues. V lost 0 bases to trimming and J lost 4 bases, with 10 bases between them. Germline V lookup: CDR1 SGHVS, CDR2 FQNEAQ. CDR3 amino acids: CASSLAGRGNQPQHF. Written as DNA, the CDR3 is TGTGCCAGCAGCTTAGCGGGACGGGGGAATCAGCCCCAGCATTTT.

The gene calls are TRBV2 and TRBJ1-2; no reliable D call. The CDR3 is 15 amino acids. The germline CDR1 and CDR2 sequences are SNHLY and FYNNEI. Trimming removed 1 base at V and 1 base at J, with 10 bases between. For the CDR3, the DNA is TGTGCCAGCAGTGAAGATAGAATTTATAACTATGGCTACACCTTC. Encoded protein: CASSEDRIYNYGYTF.

This clone was observed a few times. CDR3: CASSYGSSGVEDTQYF. CDR3 bases: TGCGCCAGCAGCTACGGATCTAGCGGGGTAGAAGATACGCAGTATTTT. The rearrangement joins TRBV5-1 to TRBJ2-3, with TRBD2 matching 9 bases. Trimming at V came to 3 bases and at J to 5 bases, leaving 10 bases not matched to a gene. CDR1 SGHRS and CDR2 YFSETQ come from the germline V gene. This CDR3 has 16 residues.

V is TRBV28 and J is TRBJ1-2; no firm D call. V lost 2 bases and J lost 4, with 8 bases in between. Germline CDR1 is MDHEN and CDR2 is SYDVKM. The CDR3 runs to 13 residues. This CDR3 is CASSLALIYGYTF. CDR3 DNA: TGTGCCAGCAGTTTAGCCCTAATCTATGGCTACACCTTC.

The V gene is TRBV7-3, the J gene TRBJ2-1, with 7 bases fitting TRBD2. The trim removed 4 bases at V and 5 bases at J, leaving 8 bases unmatched. Looked up from germline, CDR1 is SGHTA and CDR2 is FQGTGA. The CDR3 covers 15 residues. CDR3 sequence reads: CASSWGSGANNEQFF. CDR3 DNA sequence: TGTGCCAGCAGCTGGGGAAGCGGGGCAAACAATGAGCAGTTCTTC.

The genes are TRBV6-5 and TRBJ2-6; D uncertain. V shed 7 bases and J shed 0 bases, with 10 bases lying between them. The CDR3 contains 15 residues. CDR1 MNHEY and CDR2 SVGAGI come from the germline V gene. Written as DNA, the CDR3 is TGTGCCAGCACACCACTCCTCTCTGGGGCCAACGTCCTGACTTTC. It codes for CASTPLLSGANVLTF.

This clone was observed once. The J gene is TRBJ2-5, the V gene TRBV19; no firm D call. Germline V gene sequence: CDR1 LNHDA, CDR2 SQIVND (reference sequence). V lost 3 bases to trimming and J lost 2 bases, with 10 bases between them. The CDR3 loop spans 14 amino acids. The CDR3 loop is CASSMGREQETQYF. In DNA, the CDR3 is TGTGCCAGTAGTATGGGCAGAGAACAAGAGACCCAGTACTTC.

The chain employs TRBV15 and TRBJ1-3; 9 bases are a match to TRBD1. Germline lookup yields CDR1 LNHNV and CDR2 YYDKDF (reference sequence). Trimming at V came to 5 bases and at J to 0 bases, leaving 5 bases not matched to a gene. This CDR3 is built from 16 residues. The CDR3 here is CATSWGQGRSGNTIYF. Written as DNA, the CDR3 is TGTGCCACCAGCTGGGGACAGGGTCGCTCTGGAAACACCATATATTTT.

The chain combines TRBV18 with TRBJ1-1, with D unclear. The CDR3 contains 13 residues. Trimming left V 8 bases short and J 4 bases short, with 14 bases between. Germline V gene sequence: CDR1 KGHSH, CDR2 LQKENI. CDR3 amino acids: CASTSSLVTEAFF. The CDR3 DNA reads as TGTGCCAGCACATCAAGTCTGGTCACTGAAGCTTTCTTT.

V is TRBV27 and J is TRBJ2-7; 8 bases line up with TRBD2. Germline values: CDR1 MNHEY, CDR2 SMNVEV (reference sequence). CDR3 length: 15 amino acids. J lost 0 bases, V lost 3 bases, and 4 bases had no gene match. CDR3 sequence reads: CASSLGRGASYEQYF. In DNA, the CDR3 is TGTGCCAGCAGTTTGGGGCGGGGGGCCTCCTACGAGCAGTACTTC.

The chain carries TRBV7-9 and TRBJ1-2; 7 bases map to TRBD1. This CDR3 comprises 14 residues. The germline CDR1 and CDR2 sequences are SEHNR and FQNEAQ (reference sequence). J gave up 7 bases and V 2 bases, and 7 bases lay outside the gene matches. As DNA, the CDR3 is TGTGCCAGCAGCTTAAGGCAGGGGGATTTTGGCTACACCTTC. This translates into CASSLRQGDFGYTF.

The genes are TRBV5-4 and TRBJ2-3; 12 positions match TRBD2. The CDR3 is made up of 16 amino acids. Trimming cost V 4 bases and J 1 base; bases outside gene matches: 4. Per germline, CDR1 SGHNT and CDR2 YYREEE (reference sequence). The CDR3 region is CASSARLAGGTDTQYF. The CDR3 DNA is TGTGCCAGCAGCGCCAGACTAGCGGGGGGCACAGATACGCAGTATTTT.

V usage is TRBV5-6 and J usage is TRBJ1-2; possible D gene TRBD1, 5 bases. Germline V gene sequence: CDR1 SGHDT, CDR2 YYEEEE. The germline V and J ends were trimmed by 1 base and 7 bases, with 14 bases remaining between them. The CDR3 is 14 amino acids. The CDR3 sequence: CASSLSAGRGGYTF. DNA for the CDR3: TGTGCCAGCAGCTTGAGCGCGGGGCGGGGTGGCTACACCTTC.

The chain joins TRBV27 to TRBJ1-2, with D unclear. This CDR3 contains 13 residues. Germline CDR1 is MNHEY and CDR2 is SMNVEV (reference sequence). Trimming removed 3 bases from V and 3 bases from J, with 8 bases in between. In nucleotides, the CDR3 is TGTGCCAGCAGTTTCGACTCAGACTATGGCTACACCTTC. Protein product: CASSFDSDYGYTF.

V gene TRBV6-5 combines with J gene TRBJ1-1; D perhaps matches TRBD1 (5 bases). V shed 4 bases and J shed 5 bases, with 14 bases lying between them. The CDR3 length is 14 residues. CDR1 and CDR2 (germline): MNHEY, SVGAGI. The CDR3 loop is CASSSTQRGTEAFF. The DNA of the CDR3 is TGTGCCAGCAGTTCGACCCAAAGGGGTACTGAAGCTTTCTTT.